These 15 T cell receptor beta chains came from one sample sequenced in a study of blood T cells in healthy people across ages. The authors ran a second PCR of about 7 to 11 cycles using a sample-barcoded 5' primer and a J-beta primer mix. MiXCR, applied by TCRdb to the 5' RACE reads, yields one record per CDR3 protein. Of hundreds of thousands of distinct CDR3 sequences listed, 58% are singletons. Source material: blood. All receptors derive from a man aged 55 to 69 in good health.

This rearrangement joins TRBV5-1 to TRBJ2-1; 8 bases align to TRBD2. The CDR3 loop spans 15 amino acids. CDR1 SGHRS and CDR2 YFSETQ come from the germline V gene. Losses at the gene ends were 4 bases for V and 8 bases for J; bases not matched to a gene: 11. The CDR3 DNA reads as TGCGCCAGCAGCCCAACTAGCGGAGTTTCGGATGAGCAGTTCTTC. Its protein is CASSPTSGVSDEQFF.

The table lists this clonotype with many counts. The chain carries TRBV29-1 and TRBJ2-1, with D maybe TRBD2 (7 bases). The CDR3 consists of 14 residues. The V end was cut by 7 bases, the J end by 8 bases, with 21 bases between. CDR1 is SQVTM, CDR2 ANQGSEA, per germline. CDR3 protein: CSASGRAGADEQFF. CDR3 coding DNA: TGCAGCGCTTCCGGACGGGCGGGGGCGGATGAGCAGTTCTTC.

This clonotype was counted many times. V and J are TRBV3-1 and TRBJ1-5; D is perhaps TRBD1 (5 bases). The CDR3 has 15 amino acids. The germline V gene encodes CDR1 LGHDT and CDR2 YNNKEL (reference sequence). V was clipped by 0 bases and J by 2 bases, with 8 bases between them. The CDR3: CASSQDMGGNQPQHF. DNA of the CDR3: TGTGCCAGCAGCCAAGACATGGGGGGCAATCAGCCCCAGCATTTT. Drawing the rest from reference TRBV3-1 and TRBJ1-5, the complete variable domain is DTAVSQTPKYLVTQMGNDKSIKCEQNLGHDTMYWYKQDSKKFLKIMFSYNNKELIINETVPNRFSPKSPDKAHLNLHINSLELGDSAVYFCASSQDMGGNQPQHFGDGTRLSIL.

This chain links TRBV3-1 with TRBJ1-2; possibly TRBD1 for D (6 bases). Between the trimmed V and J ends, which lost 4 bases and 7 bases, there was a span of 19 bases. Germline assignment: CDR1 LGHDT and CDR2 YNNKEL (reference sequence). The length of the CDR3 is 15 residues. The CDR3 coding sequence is TGTGCCAGCAGCCTCAGACCAAGGGGACAAGGTGGCTACACCTTC. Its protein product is CASSLRPRGQGGYTF.

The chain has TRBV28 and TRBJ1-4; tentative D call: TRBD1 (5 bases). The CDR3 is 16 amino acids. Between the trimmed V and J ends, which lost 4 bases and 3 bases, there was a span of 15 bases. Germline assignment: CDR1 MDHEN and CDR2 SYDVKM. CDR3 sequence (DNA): TGTGCCAGCAGTTGGGACGGAACCTCAGCTAATGAAAAACTGTTTTTT. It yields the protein CASSWDGTSANEKLFF.

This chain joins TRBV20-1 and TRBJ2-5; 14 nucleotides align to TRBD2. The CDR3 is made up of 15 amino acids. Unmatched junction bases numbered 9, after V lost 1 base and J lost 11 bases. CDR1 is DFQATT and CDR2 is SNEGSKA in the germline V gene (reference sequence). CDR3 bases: TGCAGTGCTAGAGGGACTAGCGGGGGGTCCTACGGGCAGTACTTC. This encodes CSARGTSGGSYGQYF.

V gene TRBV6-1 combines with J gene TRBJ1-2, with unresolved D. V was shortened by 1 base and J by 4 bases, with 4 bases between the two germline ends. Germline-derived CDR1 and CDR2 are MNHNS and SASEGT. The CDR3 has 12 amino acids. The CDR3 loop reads CASSEDSYGYTF. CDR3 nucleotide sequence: TGTGCCAGCAGTGAAGACAGCTATGGCTACACCTTC.

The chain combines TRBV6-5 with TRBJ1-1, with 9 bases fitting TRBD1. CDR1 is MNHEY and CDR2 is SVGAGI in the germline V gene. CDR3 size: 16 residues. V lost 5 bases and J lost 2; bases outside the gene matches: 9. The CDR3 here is CASSRPGTGSNTEAFF. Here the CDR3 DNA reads TGTGCCAGCAGTCGACCCGGGACAGGGAGCAACACTGAAGCTTTCTTT.

For the CDR3, the DNA is TGTGCCAGCAGCTTAGTTCCAGGACTAGCGGGGGGATTAAGGGAGACCCAGTACTTC. This translates into CASSLVPGLAGGLRETQYF. The rearrangement joins TRBV11-2 to TRBJ2-5; TRBD2 matches at 14 bases. With V trimmed by 1 base and J by 5 bases, 12 bases remained unmatched. Per germline, CDR1 SGHAT and CDR2 FQNNGV. This CDR3 contains 19 residues. Looking up the rest from reference TRBV11-2 and TRBJ2-5 gives the full variable domain: EAGVAQSPRYKIIEKRQSVAFWCNPISGHATLYWYQQILGQGPKLLIQFQNNGVVDDSQLPKDRFSAERLKGVDSTLKIQPAKLEDSAVYLCASSLVPGLAGGLRETQYFGPGTRLLVL.

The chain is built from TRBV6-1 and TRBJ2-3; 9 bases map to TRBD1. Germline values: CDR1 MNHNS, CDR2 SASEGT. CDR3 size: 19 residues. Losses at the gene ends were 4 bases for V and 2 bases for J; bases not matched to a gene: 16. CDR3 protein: CASSGRDRDFSYYTDTQYF. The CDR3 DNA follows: TGTGCCAGCAGTGGGAGGGACAGGGACTTTTCATATTACACAGATACGCAGTATTTT.

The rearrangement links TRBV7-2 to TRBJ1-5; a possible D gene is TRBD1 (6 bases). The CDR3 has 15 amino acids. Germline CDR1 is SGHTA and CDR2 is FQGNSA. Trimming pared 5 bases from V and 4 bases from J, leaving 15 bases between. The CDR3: CASSPVGGPNQPQHF. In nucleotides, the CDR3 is TGTGCCAGCAGCCCAGTGGGGGGGCCTAATCAGCCCCAGCATTTT.

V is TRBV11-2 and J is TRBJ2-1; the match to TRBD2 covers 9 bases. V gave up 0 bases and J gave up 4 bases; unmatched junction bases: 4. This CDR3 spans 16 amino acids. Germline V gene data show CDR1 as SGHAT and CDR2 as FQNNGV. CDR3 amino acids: CASSLEITSGYNEQFF. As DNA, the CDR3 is TGTGCCAGCAGCTTAGAAATCACTAGCGGGTACAATGAGCAGTTCTTC.

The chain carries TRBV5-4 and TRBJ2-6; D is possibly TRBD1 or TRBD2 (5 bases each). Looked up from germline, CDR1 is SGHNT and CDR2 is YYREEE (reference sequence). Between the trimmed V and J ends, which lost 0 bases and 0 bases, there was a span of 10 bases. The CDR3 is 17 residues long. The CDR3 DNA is TGTGCCAGCAGCTTGGGGGGGACGGTCTCTGGGGCCAACGTCCTGACTTTC. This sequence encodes CASSLGGTVSGANVLTF.

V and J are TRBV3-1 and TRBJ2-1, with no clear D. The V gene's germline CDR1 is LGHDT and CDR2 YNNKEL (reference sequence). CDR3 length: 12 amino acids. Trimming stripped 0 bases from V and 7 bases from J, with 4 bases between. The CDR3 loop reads CASSQDQNEQFF. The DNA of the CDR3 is TGTGCCAGCAGCCAAGATCAGAATGAGCAGTTCTTC.

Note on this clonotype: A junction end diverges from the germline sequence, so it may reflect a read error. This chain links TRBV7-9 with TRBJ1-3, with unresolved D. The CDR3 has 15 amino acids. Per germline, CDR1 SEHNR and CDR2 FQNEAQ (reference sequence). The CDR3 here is CASSFLGESGSTIYF. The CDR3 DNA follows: TGTGCCAGCAGCTTTCTGGGTGAATCTGGAAGCACCATATATTTT.